This T cell receptor beta chain was captured in a study of T cells in Graves' hyperthyroidism and ophthalmopathy. Of note for this clonotype: The antigen is undetermined.

Whole-study findings and limits: Most thyroid clonotypes expanded above 0.001 appeared in blood too.

It was considered stable Graves' hyperthyroidism when ophthalmopathy did not progress within 18 months. The PBMCs were taken from more than 8 ml of fresh peripheral blood. Authors of the study amplified TCR beta CDR3 regions from RNA transcripts. First-round RT-PCR of the TCR CDR3 relied on the HTBI primer set. MiXCR was run by TCRdb on the multiplex PCR reads, yielding one entry per CDR3 protein. The top ten clones hold roughly 17% of a sample with about 480,000 distinct CDR3 sequences, roughly an eighth of them seen once. This receptor was obtained from a woman younger than 30 with Graves' hyperthyroidism. The sequenced material came from blood.

The CDR3 nucleotides are TGTGCCATCAGGGGTGCCACAGGGTTTTGGGACACTGAAGCTTTCTTT. As protein: CAIRGATGFWDTEAFF. V usage is TRBV10-3 and J usage is TRBJ1-1; D perhaps matches TRBD1 (6 bases). CDR1 and CDR2 (germline): ENHRY, SYGVKD. The length of the CDR3 is 16 residues. With 6 bases removed from V and 3 bases from J, the gap between germline ends came to 20 bases.